This T cell receptor beta chain was observed in a study of cytomegalovirus exposure and HLA in healthy donors. Overall study findings and caveats: Confirmation was obtained in vitro that a few CMV-associated chains are specific for CMV antigens.

CDR3 length: 15 residues. V lost 4 bases and J 0 bases, leaving 13 bases between the germline ends. CDR1 and CDR2 from the germline V gene are LGHNA and YSLEER. The PCR employed 60 Vbeta primers together with 13 Jbeta primers. The assay was immunoSEQ multiplex PCR, and TCRdb's table has in-frame clones only and misses some. The sample has 60,000 to 70,000 clones; roughly 75% are singletons. On this clone: Antigen specificity is unknown.

This chain links TRBV4-3 with TRBJ2-7; weak D call: TRBD1 (6 bases). The sequencing input was PBMCs. The receptor comes from a woman aged 25 to 39 in good health and CMV-seronegative. The CDR3 here is CASSPTLDSSYEQYF. CDR3 DNA: TGCGCCAGCAGCCCAACCTTGGACAGCTCCTACGAGCAGTACTTC.